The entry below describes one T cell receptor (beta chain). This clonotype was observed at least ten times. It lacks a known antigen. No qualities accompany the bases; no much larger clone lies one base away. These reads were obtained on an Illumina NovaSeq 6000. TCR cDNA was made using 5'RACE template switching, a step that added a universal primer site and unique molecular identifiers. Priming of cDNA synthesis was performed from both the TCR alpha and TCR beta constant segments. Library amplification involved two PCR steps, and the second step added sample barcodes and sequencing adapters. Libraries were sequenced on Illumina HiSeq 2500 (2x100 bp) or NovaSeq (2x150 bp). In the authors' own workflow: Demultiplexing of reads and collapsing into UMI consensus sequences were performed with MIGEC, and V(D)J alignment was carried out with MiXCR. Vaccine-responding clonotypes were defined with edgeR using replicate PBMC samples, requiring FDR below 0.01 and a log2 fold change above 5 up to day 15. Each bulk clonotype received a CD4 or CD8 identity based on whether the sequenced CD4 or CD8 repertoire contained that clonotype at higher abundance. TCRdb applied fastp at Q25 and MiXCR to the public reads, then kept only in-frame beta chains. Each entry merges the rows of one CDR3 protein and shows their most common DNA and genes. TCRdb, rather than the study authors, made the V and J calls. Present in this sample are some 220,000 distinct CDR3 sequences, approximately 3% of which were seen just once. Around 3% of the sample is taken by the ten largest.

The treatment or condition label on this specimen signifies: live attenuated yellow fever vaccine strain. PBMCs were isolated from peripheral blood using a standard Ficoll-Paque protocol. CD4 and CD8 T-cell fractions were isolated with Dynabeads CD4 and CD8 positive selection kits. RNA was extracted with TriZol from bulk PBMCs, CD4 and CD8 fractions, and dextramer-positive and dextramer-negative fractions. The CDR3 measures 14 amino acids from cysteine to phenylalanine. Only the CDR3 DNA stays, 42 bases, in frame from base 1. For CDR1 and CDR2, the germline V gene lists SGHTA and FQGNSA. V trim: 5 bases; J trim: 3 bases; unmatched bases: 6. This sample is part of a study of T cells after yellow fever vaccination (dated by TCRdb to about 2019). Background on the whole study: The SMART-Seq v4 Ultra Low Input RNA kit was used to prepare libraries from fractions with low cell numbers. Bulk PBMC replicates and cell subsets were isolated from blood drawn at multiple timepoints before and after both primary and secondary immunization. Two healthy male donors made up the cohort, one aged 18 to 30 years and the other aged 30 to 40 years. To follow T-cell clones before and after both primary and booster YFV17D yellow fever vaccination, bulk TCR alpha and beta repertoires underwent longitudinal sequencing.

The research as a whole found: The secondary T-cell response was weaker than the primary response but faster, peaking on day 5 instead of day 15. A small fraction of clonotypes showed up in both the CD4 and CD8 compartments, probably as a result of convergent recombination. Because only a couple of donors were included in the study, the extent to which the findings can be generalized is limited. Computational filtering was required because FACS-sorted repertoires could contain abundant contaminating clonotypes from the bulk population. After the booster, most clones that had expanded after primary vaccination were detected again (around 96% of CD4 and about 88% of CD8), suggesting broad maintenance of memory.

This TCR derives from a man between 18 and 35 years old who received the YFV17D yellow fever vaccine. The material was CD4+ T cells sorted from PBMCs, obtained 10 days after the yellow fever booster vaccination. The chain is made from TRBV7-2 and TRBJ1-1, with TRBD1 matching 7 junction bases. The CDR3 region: CASSARQGDTEAFF. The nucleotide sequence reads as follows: TGTGCCAGCAGCGCCCGACAGGGAGACACTGAAGCTTTCTTT.